The entry that follows covers one T cell receptor (beta chain) sequence. Its antigen is not identified. The read ends 3 residues before the CDR3 terminus; that terminus is restored from the germline J gene. The data were produced by immunoSEQ multiplex PCR, yet TCRdb's version contains in-frame clones alone and is incomplete. The specimen's table records 25,000 to 35,000 clones. CDR1 MGHRA and CDR2 YSYEKL come from the germline V gene. The CDR3 is 15 amino acids. Trimming cost V 6 bases and J 3 bases, with 14 bases left between them. This entry is derived from a study of T cells in women clearing cervical HPV infection. Regarding the study as a whole: CIN3+ cases had significantly higher TCR richness than controls; evenness did not differ. TRBV6-7 abundance was lower in cases than controls (roughly 0.11% versus 0.16%). T-cell numbers per sample were unknown and may explain richness differences.

The TCR was taken from a woman between 18 and 70 years old with a cervical HPV16 infection that either progressed to CIN3+ or cleared (not recorded which). Sequenced material: blood buffy coat. The V call is TRBV4-1, the J call TRBJ1-4; D remains ambiguous. The CDR3 DNA, read in part, is TGCGCCAGCAGGGGCCCGCAACCACCTAATGAAAAA. Encoded protein: CASRGPQPPNEK. The full CDR3 is CASRGPQPPNEKLFF.